This T cell receptor beta chain derives from a study of preoperative IRX-2 immunotherapy in early breast cancer. The CDR3 has 16 residues. The germline CDR1 and CDR2 sequences are LNHNV and YYDKDF (reference sequence). With 0 bases removed from V and 7 bases from J, the gap between germline ends came to 13 bases. Method: immunoSEQ multiplex PCR; TCRdb's copy keeps in-frame clones and lacks some. The sample holds about 43,000 clones, 85% to 95% seen once. The treatment here: preoperative locoregional IRX-2 cytokine immunotherapy. This sequence was found in a human donor with breast cancer. The sequencing used tumor tissue, collected after IRX-2 immunotherapy. This chain links TRBV15 with TRBJ1-6; D perhaps matches TRBD1 (5 bases). The DNA for the CDR3 is TGTGCCACCAGCAGAGATCGGAGGGGTGGGAATTCACCCCTCCACTTT. Protein sequence: CATSRDRRGGNSPLHF.